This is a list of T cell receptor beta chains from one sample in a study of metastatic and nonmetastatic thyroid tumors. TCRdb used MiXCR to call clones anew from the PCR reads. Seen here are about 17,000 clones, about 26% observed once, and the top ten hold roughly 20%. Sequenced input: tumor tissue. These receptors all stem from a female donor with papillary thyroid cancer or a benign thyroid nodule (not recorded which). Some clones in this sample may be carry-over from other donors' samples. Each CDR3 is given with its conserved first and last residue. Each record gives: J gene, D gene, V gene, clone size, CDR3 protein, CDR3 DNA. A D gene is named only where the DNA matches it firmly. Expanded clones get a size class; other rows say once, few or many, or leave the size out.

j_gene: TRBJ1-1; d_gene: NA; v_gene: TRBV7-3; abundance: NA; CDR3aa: CSSSSWGLEAFF; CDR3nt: TGTTCCAGCAGCTCATGGGGGTTGGAAGCTTTCTTT
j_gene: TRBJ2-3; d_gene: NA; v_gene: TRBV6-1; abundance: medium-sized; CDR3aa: CASGRDTQYF; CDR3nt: TGTGCCAGCGGAAGAGATACGCAGTATTTT
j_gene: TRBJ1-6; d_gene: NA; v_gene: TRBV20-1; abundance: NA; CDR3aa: CSARASGLRRNSPLHF; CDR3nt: TGCAGTGCTAGAGCGTCGGGACTCCGGAGGAATTCACCCCTCCACTTT
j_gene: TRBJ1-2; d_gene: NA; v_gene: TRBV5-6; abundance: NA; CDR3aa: CASSFGWTVGRNGYTF; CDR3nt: TGTGCCAGCAGCTTTGGGTGGACAGTAGGTCGAAATGGCTACACCTTT
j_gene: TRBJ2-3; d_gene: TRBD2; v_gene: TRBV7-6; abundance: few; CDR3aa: CASSPDPAGTSTDTQYF; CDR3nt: TGTGCCAGCAGCCCAGACCCAGCGGGGACTAGCACAGATACGCAGTATTTT
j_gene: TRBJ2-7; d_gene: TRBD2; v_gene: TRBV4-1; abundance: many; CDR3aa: CASSQFFSGDWSYEQYF; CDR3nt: TGCGCCAGCAGCCAATTCTTTAGCGGGGATTGGTCCTACGAGCAGTACTTC
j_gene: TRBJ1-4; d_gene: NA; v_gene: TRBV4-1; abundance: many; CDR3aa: CASSQAERANEKLFF; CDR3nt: TGCGCCAGCAGCCAGGCCGAGAGGGCTAATGAAAAACTGTTTTTT
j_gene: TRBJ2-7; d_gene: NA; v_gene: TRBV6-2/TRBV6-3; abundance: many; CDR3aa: CASKQLIQLEEQYF; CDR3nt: TGTGCCAGCAAGCAGTTAATTCAGTTGGAAGAGCAGTACTTC
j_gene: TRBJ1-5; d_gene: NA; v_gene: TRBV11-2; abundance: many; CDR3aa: CASSLYSGISNQPQHF; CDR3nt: TGTGCCAGCAGCTTATACTCAGGGATTAGCAATCAGCCCCAGCATTTT
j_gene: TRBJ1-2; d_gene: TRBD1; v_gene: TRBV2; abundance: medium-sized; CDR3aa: CASSGLDRGYGYTF; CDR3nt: TGTGCCAGCAGTGGTTTGGACAGGGGCTATGGCTACACCTTC
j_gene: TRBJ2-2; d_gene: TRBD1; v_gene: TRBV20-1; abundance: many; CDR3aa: CSARGIGQGGNTGELFF; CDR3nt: TGCAGTGCTAGAGGCATCGGACAGGGGGGGAACACCGGGGAGCTGTTTTTT
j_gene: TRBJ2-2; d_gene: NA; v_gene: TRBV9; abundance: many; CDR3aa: CASSYRRTNTGELFF; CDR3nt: TGTGCCAGCAGCTATAGAAGGACGAACACCGGGGAGCTGTTTTTT
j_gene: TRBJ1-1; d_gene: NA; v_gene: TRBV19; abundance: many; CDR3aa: CASSPSSAGILGAFF; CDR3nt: TGTGCCAGTAGTCCTTCATCGGCGGGCATCCTCGGAGCTTTCTTT
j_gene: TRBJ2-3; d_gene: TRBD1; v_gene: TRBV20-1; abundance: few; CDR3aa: CSARDHRGTDTQYF; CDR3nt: TGCAGTGCTAGAGATCACAGGGGTACAGATACGCAGTATTTT
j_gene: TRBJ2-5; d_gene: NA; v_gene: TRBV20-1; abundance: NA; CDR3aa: CSASGQGGETQYF; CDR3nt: TGCAGTGCTAGTGGGCAGGGCGGTGAGACCCAGTACTTC
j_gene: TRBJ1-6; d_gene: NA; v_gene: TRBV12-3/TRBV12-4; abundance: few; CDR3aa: CASRVPSSPLHF; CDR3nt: TGTGCCAGCAGGGTGCCCTCCTCACCCCTCCACTTT
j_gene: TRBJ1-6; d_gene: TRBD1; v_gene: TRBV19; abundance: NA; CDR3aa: CAAGGQHNSPLHF; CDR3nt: TGTGCCGCTGGGGGACAGCATAATTCACCCCTCCACTTT
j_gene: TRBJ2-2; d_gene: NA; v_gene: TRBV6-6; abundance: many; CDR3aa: CASSYGAGTGELFF; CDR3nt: TGTGCCAGCAGTTACGGGGCAGGCACCGGGGAGCTGTTTTTT
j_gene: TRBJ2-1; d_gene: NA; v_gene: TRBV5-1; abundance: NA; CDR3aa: CASSLTDNEQFF; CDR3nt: TGCGCCAGCAGCTTGACAGACAATGAGCAGTTCTTC
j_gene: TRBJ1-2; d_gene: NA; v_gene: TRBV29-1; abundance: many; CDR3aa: CSVLLGDGYGYTF; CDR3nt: TGCAGCGTATTGCTGGGGGACGGCTATGGCTACACCTTC
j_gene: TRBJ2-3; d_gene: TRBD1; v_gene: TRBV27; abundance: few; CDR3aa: CATATGGWGDTQYF; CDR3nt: TGTGCCACCGCGACAGGGGGCTGGGGAGATACGCAGTATTTT
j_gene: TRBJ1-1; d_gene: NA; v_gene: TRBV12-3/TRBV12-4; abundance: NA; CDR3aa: CASSFKRVSTESFF; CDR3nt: TGTGCCAGCAGTTTTAAAAGGGTTAGCACTGAATCCTTCTTT
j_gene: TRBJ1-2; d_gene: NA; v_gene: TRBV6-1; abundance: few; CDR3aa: CASSGDGAGYGGYTF; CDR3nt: TGTGCCAGCAGCGGGGATGGGGCGGGGTACGGTGGCTACACCTTC
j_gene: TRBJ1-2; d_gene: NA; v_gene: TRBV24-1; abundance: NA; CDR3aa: CATSVAGDYTF; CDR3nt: TGTGCCACCAGTGTTGCGGGTGACTACACCTTC
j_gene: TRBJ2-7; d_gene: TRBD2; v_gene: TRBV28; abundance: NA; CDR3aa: CASSLGGVEYF; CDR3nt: TGTGCCAGCAGTCTCGGGGGGGTTGAGTACTTC
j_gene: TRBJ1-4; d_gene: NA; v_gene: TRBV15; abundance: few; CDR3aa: CATSRQGSNEKLFF; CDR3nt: TGTGCCACCAGCAGACAGGGTTCTAATGAAAAACTGTTTTTT
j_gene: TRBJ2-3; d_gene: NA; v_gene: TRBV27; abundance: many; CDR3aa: CASSNTDTQYF; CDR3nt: TGTGCCAGCAGTAATACAGATACGCAGTATTTT
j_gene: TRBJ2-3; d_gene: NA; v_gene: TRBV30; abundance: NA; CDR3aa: CAWSLAGPQRTQYF; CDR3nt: TGTGCCTGGAGTTTGGCAGGGCCACAGCGTACGCAGTATTTT
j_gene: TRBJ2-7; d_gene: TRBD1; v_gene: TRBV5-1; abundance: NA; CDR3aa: CASSLALRQGAREQYF; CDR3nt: TGCGCCAGCAGCTTGGCCCTCAGACAGGGGGCAAGGGAGCAGTACTTC
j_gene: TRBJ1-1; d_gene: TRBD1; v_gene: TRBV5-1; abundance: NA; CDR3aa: CASSPSDRGTEAFF; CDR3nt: TGCGCCAGTTCCCCGTCAGACAGGGGAACTGAAGCTTTCTTT
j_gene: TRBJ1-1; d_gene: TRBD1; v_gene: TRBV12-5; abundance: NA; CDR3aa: CASGSTKSMTGFDREAFF; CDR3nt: TGTGCTAGTGGTTCGACGAAGTCAATGACAGGGTTCGACAGAGAAGCTTTCTTT
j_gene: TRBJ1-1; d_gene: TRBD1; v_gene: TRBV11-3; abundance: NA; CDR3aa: CASSFRQGLSTEAFF; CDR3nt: TGTGCCAGCAGCTTTAGACAGGGATTAAGCACTGAAGCTTTCTTT
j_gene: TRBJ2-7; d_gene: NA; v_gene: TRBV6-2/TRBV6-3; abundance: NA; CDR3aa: CASSYGGSYEQYF; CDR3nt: TGTGCCAGCAGTTACGGGGGGTCCTACGAGCAGTACTTC
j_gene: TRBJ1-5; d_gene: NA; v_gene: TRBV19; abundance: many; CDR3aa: CASSILSQPQHF; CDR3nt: TGTGCCAGTAGTATTCTTAGTCAGCCCCAGCATTTT
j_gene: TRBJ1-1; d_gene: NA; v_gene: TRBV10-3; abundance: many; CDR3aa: CAISQTGVNTEAFF; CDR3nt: TGTGCCATCAGTCAGACAGGCGTGAACACTGAAGCTTTCTTT
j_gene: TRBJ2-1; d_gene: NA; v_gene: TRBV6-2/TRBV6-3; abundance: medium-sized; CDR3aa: CASTNHQGLRYNEQFF; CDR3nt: TGTGCCAGCACCAATCATCAGGGGCTGAGATACAATGAGCAGTTCTTC
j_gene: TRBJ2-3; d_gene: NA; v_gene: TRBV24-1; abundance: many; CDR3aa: CATSTMESTDTQYF; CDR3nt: TGTGCCACCAGTACCATGGAAAGCACAGATACGCAGTATTTT
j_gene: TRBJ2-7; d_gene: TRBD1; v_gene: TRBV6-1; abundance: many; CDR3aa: CASSPSGQDPYEQYF; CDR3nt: TGTGCCAGCAGTCCCTCGGGACAGGATCCCTACGAGCAGTACTTC
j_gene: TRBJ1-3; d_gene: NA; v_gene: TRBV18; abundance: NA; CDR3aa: CASSPNVAGISGNTIYF; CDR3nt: TGTGCCAGCTCACCAAACGTCGCGGGTATCTCTGGAAACACCATATATTTT
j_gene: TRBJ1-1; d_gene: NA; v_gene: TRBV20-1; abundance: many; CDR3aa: CSARDPLRNTEAFF; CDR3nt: TGCAGTGCTAGAGATCCCTTGAGAAACACTGAAGCTTTCTTT
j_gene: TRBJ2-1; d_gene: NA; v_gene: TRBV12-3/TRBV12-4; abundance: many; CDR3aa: CASSERDEQFF; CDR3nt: TGTGCCAGCAGTGAGCGGGATGAGCAGTTCTTC
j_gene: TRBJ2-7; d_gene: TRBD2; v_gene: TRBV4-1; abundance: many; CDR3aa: CASSQIRLAGGYEQYF; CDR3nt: TGCGCCAGCAGCCAAATCCGTCTAGCGGGAGGGTACGAGCAGTACTTC
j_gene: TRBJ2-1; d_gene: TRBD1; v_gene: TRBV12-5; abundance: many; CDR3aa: CASGRGQGNHEQFF; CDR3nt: TGTGCTAGTGGTCGCGGACAGGGGAACCATGAGCAGTTCTTC